This T cell receptor beta chain was recorded in a study of T cells in Graves' hyperthyroidism and ophthalmopathy. Looking at the study overall: Peripheral blood samples were taken at initial diagnosis, prior to any treatment.

This clonotype was detected only a few times. TCR beta CDR3 region amplification was performed from RNA transcripts. First-round RT-PCR of the TCR CDR3 relied on the HTBI primer set. TCRdb passed the multiplex PCR reads through MiXCR, listing each CDR3 protein once. The repertoire has approximately 350,000 distinct CDR3 sequences, approximately 16% of them found once; the top ten carry roughly a fifth. CDR1 and CDR2 (germline): SGHVS, FNYEAQ. CDR3 size: 15 residues. V was pared by 1 base and J by 1 base, with 9 bases between. Used for diagnoses were clinical symptoms, serum thyroxine and TRAb, thyroid ultrasound and orbital computed tomography.

Sequenced: blood. V gene TRBV7-6 combines with J gene TRBJ2-3; tentative D call: TRBD2 (5 bases). The sequence derives from a woman aged 60 to 75 with Graves' ophthalmopathy. Here the CDR3 reads CASSLGGFGTDTQYF. The CDR3 DNA reads as TGTGCCAGCAGCTTAGGAGGGTTTGGCACAGATACGCAGTATTTT.